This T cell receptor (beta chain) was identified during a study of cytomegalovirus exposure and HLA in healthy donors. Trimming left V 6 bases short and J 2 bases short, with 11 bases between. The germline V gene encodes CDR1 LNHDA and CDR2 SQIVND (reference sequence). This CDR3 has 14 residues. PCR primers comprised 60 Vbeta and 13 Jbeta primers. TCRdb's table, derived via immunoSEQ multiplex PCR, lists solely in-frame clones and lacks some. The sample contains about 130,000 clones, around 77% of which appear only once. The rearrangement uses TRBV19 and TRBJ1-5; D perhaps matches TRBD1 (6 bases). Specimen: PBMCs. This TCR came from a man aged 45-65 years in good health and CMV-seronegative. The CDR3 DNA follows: TGTGCCAGTAGGGACAGTTTGGGCAATCAGCCCCAGCATTTT. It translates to CASRDSLGNQPQHF.